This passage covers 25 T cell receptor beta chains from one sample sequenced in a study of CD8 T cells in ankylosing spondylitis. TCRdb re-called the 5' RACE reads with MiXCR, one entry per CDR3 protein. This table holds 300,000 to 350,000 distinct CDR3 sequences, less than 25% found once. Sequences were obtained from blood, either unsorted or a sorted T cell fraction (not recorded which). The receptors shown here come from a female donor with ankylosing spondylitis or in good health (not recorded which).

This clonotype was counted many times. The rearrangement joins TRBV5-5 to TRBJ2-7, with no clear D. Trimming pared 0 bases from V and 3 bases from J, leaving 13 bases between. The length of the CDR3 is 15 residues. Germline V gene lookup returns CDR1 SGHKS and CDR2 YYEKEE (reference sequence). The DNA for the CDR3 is TGTGCCAGCAGCTTGGGTGAGCAAGGTTACTACGAGCAGTACTTC. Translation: CASSLGEQGYYEQYF. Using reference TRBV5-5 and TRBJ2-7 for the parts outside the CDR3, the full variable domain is DAGVTQSPTHLIKTRGQQVTLRCSPISGHKSVSWYQQVLGQGPQFIFQYYEKEERGRGNFPDRFSARQFPNYSSELNVNALLLGDSALYLCASSLGEQGYYEQYFGPGTRLTVT.

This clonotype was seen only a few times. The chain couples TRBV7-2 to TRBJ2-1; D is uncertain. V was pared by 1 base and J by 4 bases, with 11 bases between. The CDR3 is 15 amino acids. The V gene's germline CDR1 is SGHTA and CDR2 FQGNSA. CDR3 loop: CASSLDPTSYNEQFF. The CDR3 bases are TGTGCCAGCAGCTTAGACCCCACTTCATACAATGAGCAGTTCTTC.

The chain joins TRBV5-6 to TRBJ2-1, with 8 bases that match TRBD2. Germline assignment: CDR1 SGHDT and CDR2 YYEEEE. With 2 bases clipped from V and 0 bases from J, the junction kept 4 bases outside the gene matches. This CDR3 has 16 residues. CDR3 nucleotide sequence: TGTGCCAGCAGCTTCGGGACTAGGCCCTCCTACAATGAGCAGTTCTTC. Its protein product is CASSFGTRPSYNEQFF.

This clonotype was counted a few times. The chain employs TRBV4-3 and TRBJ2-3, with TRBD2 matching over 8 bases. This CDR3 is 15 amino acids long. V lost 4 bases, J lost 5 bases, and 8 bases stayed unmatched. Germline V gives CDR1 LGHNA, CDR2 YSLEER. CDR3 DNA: TGCGCCAGCAGCCCCTCCGGGAGGGTAGGAGATACGCAGTATTTT. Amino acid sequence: CASSPSGRVGDTQYF.

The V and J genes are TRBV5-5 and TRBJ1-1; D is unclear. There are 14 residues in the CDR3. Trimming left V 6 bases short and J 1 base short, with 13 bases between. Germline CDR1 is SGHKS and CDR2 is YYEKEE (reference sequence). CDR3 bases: TGTGCCAGCACCCGCCGACTGGAGAACACTGAAGCTTTCTTT. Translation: CASTRRLENTEAFF.

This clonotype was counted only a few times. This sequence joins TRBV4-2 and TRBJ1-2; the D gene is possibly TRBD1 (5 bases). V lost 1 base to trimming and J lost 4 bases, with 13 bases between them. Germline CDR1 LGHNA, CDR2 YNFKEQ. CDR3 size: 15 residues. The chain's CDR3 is CASSQAGGPRYGYTF. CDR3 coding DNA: TGTGCCAGCAGCCAAGCCGGGGGACCCCGCTATGGCTACACCTTC.

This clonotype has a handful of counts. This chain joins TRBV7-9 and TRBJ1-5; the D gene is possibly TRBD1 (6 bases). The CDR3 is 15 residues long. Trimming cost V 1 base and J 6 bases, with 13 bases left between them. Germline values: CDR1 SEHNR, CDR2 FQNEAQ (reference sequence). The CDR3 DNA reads TGTGCCAGCAGCTTAGGTTCAGGGGCCGGTCAGCCCCAGCATTTT. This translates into CASSLGSGAGQPQHF.

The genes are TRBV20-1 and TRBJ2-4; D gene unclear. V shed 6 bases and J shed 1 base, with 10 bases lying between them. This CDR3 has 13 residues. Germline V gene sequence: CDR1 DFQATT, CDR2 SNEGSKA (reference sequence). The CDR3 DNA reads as TGCAGTGCCTTCTTTGGGGCCAAAAACATTCAGTACTTC. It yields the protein CSAFFGAKNIQYF.

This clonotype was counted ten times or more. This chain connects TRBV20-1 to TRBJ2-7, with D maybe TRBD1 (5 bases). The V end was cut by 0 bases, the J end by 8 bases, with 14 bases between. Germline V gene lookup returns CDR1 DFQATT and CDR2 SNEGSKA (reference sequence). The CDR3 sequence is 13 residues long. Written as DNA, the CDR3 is TGCAGTGCTAGAGATCCCTTAGGGGAAAAGCAGTACTTC. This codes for CSARDPLGEKQYF.

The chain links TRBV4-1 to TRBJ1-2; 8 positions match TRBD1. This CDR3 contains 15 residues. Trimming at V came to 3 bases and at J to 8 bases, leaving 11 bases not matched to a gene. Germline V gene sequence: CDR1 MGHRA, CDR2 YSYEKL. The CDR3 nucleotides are TGCGCCAGCAGCCATCATAGAGACAGGGGAGAGGGCTACACCTTC. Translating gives CASSHHRDRGEGYTF.

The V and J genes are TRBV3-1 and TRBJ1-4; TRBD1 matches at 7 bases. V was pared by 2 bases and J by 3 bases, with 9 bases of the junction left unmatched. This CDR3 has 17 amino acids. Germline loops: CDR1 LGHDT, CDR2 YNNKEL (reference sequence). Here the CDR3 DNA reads TGTGCCAGCAGCCAAAATTCACCCGGGACAGCTAATGAAAAACTGTTTTTT. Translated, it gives CASSQNSPGTANEKLFF.

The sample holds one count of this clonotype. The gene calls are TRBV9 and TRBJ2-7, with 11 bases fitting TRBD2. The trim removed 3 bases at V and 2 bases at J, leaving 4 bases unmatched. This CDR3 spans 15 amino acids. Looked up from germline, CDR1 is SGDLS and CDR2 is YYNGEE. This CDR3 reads CASSEGTSGTYEQYF. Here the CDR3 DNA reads TGTGCCAGCAGCGAGGGGACTAGCGGTACCTACGAGCAGTACTTC.

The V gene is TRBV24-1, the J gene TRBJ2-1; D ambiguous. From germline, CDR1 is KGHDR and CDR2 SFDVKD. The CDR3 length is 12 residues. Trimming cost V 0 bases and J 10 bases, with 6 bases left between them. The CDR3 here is CATSDLRSEQFF. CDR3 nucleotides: TGTGCCACCAGTGATTTGCGCTCGGAGCAGTTCTTC.

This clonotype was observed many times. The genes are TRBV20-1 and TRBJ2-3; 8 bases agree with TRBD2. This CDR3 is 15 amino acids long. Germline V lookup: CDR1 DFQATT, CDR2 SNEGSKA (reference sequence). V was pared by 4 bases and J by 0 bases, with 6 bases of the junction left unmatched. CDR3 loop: CSAMRAGASTDTQYF. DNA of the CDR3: TGCAGTGCTATGCGAGCGGGGGCTAGCACAGATACGCAGTATTTT.

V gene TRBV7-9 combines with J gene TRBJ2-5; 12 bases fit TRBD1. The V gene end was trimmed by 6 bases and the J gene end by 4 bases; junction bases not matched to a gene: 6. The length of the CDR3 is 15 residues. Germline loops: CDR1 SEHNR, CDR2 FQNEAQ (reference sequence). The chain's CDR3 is CASSSRDRGPETQYF. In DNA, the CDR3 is TGTGCCAGCAGTTCCCGGGACAGGGGGCCAGAGACCCAGTACTTC.

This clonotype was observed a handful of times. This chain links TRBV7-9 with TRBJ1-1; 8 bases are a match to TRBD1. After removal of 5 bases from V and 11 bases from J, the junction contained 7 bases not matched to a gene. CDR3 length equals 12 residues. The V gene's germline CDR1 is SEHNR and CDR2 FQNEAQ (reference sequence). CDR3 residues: CASSRTGIGAFF. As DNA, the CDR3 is TGTGCCAGCAGCCGGACAGGGATCGGGGCTTTCTTT.

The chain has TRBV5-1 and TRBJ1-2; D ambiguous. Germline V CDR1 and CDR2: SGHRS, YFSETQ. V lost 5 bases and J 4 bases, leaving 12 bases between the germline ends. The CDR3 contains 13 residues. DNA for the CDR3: TGCGCCAGCAGTTTCCGGGCCGCCTATGGCTACACCTTC. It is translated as CASSFRAAYGYTF.

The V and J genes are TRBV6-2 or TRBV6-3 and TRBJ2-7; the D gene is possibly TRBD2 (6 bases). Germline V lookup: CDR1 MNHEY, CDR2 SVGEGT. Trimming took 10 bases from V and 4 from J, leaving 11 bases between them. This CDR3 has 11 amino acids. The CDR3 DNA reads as TGTGCCACACATCGGGGGTACGAGCAGTACTTC. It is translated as CATHRGYEQYF.

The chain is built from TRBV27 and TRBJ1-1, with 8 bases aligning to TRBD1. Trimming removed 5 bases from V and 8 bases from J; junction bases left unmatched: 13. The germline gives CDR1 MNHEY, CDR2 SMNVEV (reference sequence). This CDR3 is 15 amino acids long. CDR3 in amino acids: CASSPDRGTLSEAFF. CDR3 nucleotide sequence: TGTGCCAGCAGTCCTGACAGGGGTACCCTATCCGAAGCTTTCTTT.

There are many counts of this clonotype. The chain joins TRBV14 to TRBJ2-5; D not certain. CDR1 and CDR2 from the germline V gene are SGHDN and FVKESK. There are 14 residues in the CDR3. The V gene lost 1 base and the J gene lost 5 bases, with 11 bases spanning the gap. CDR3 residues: CASSQGALKETQYF. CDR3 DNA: TGTGCCAGCAGCCAAGGGGCCCTGAAGGAGACCCAGTACTTC.

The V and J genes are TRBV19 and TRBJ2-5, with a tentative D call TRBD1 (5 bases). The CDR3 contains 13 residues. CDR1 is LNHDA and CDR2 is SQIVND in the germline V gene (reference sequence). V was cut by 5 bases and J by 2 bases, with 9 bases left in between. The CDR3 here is CASSVTAQETQYF. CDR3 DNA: TGTGCCAGTAGTGTGACAGCTCAAGAGACCCAGTACTTC.

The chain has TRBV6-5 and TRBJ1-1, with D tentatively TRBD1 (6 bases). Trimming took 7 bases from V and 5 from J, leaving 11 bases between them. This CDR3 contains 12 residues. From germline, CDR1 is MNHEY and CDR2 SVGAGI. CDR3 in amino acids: CASKGGWTEAFF. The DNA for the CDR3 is TGTGCCAGCAAGGGGGGTTGGACTGAAGCTTTCTTT.

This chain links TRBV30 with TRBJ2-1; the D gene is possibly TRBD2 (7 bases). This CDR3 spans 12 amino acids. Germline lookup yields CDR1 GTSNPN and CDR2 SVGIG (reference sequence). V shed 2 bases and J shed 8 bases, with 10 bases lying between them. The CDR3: CAWSRGGHEQFF. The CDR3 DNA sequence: TGTGCCTGGAGTAGGGGGGGCCATGAGCAGTTCTTC.

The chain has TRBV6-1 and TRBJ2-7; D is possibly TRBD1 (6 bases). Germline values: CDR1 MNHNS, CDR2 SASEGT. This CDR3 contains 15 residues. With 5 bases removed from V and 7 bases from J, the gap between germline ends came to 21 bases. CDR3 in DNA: TGTGCCAGCAGTCCTCTACCGGGACACGCAGGAGAGCAGTACTTC. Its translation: CASSPLPGHAGEQYF.

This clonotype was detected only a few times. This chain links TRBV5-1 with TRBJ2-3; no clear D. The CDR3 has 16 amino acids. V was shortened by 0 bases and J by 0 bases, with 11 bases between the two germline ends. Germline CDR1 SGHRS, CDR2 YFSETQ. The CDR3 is CASSLEGRTSTDTQYF. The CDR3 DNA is TGCGCCAGCAGCTTGGAGGGCAGAACTAGCACAGATACGCAGTATTTT. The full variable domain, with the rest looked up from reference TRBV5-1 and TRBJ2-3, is KAGVTQTPRYLIKTRGQQVTLSCSPISGHRSVSWYQQTPGQGLQFLFEYFSETQRNKGNFPGRFSGRQFSNSRSEMNVSTLELGDSALYLCASSLEGRTSTDTQYFGPGTRLTVL.